One sample yielded the 21 T cell receptor beta chains listed below, sequenced in a study of blood T cell repertoires in COVID-19. Data came from immunoSEQ multiplex PCR; TCRdb stores just in-frame clones and leaves some out. This table holds approximately 110,000 clones, about 81% found once. The sequenced sample was peripheral blood. The receptor source for this set is a man between 65 and 85 years old with acute or convalescent COVID-19.

The rearrangement joins TRBV7-9 to TRBJ2-2, with D possibly matching TRBD1 (6 bases). Germline values: CDR1 SEHNR, CDR2 FQNEAQ (reference sequence). V was shortened by 4 bases and J by 4 bases, with 10 bases between the two germline ends. This CDR3 region has 14 residues. The CDR3 region has the DNA TGTGCCAGCAGCTCACAACAGGGCACCGGGGAGCTGTTTTTT. Its translation: CASSSQQGTGELFF.

This clone showed up just once. The chain joins TRBV5-6 to TRBJ1-1; 8 bases fit TRBD1. The junction had 5 bases not matched to a gene; V was cut back by 0 bases and J by 1 base. The CDR3 consists of 16 residues. Germline V gene data show CDR1 as SGHDT and CDR2 as YYEEEE. The CDR3 sequence: CASSLVGQGTNTEAFF. In DNA form, the CDR3 reads TGTGCCAGCAGCTTGGTTGGACAGGGAACGAACACTGAAGCTTTCTTT.

The chain combines TRBV28 with TRBJ1-1, with D possibly TRBD1 on 5 matching bases. The CDR3 has 14 residues. Per the germline V gene, CDR1 is MDHEN and CDR2 is SYDVKM. The V end was cut by 1 base, the J end by 0 bases, with 6 bases between. The CDR3 sequence: CASSLSGMNTEAFF. CDR3 sequence (DNA): TGTGCCAGCAGTTTATCAGGGATGAACACTGAAGCTTTCTTT.

The J gene is TRBJ1-6, the V gene TRBV6-4, with 7 bases fitting TRBD1. J gave up 7 bases and V 4 bases, and 10 bases lay outside the gene matches. Germline-derived CDR1 and CDR2 are MRHNA and SNTAGT. The CDR3 has 16 residues. In DNA form, the CDR3 reads TGTGCCAGCAGTGCTACCGGACTGACAGGGAATTCACCCCTCCACTTT. This gives the protein CASSATGLTGNSPLHF.

The rearrangement joins TRBV5-1 to TRBJ1-1; 10 nucleotides agree with TRBD1. CDR3 length equals 17 residues. From germline, CDR1 is SGHRS and CDR2 YFSETQ. With V trimmed by 2 bases and J by 7 bases, 14 bases remained unmatched. CDR3 sequence reads: CASSLKMTGGGLSEAFF. The CDR3 DNA is TGCGCCAGCAGCTTAAAAATGACAGGGGGCGGTTTGAGTGAAGCTTTCTTT. The whole variable domain, filled in from reference TRBV5-1 and TRBJ1-1, reads KAGVTQTPRYLIKTRGQQVTLSCSPISGHRSVSWYQQTPGQGLQFLFEYFSETQRNKGNFPGRFSGRQFSNSRSEMNVSTLELGDSALYLCASSLKMTGGGLSEAFFGQGTRLTVV.

The chain is built from TRBV28 and TRBJ2-7, with D tentatively TRBD1 (5 bases). The CDR3 is made up of 12 amino acids. V was trimmed by 6 bases and J by 0 bases, leaving 6 bases between them. Germline V gene data show CDR1 as MDHEN and CDR2 as SYDVKM. As DNA, the CDR3 is TGTGCCAGCAGACAGGTCTCCTACGAGCAGTACTTC. This gives the protein CASRQVSYEQYF.

The chain recombines TRBV5-1 with TRBJ1-4; weak D call: TRBD1 (6 bases). The CDR3 totals 15 residues. Germline values: CDR1 SGHRS, CDR2 YFSETQ. V lost 4 bases, J lost 5 bases, and 15 bases lay in between. CDR3 region: CASSLRDNGNEKLFF. The CDR3 DNA is TGCGCCAGCAGCCTCCGGGACAATGGCAATGAAAAACTGTTTTTT.

Here the CDR3 reads CASSQGRAMGEQFF. The CDR3 nucleotides are TGTGCCAGCAGCCAAGGGCGGGCAATGGGTGAGCAGTTCTTC. This rearrangement joins TRBV14 to TRBJ2-1, with D perhaps TRBD2 (5 bases). CDR1 and CDR2 (germline): SGHDN, FVKESK. The V and J ends lost 1 base and 9 bases respectively, with 13 bases between them. This CDR3 is built from 14 residues.

On this clone itself: The junction shows a germline mismatch at one end, possibly a read error. The V gene is TRBV11-2, the J gene TRBJ2-3; D is perhaps TRBD2 (6 bases). Germline V lookup: CDR1 SGHAT, CDR2 FQNNGV. This CDR3 is 15 amino acids long. The CDR3 nucleotides are TGTGCCAGCACCTTAGCACGGGGGAGTAGAGATACGCAGTATTTT. As protein: CASTLARGSRDTQYF.

This chain's CDR3 is CASSLAGYGYTF. Written as DNA, the CDR3 is TGCGCCAGCAGCTTGGCGGGCTATGGCTACACCTTC. The chain carries TRBV5-1 and TRBJ1-2; D gene unclear. The CDR3 is 12 residues long. V dropped 0 bases and J dropped 4 bases, with 4 bases sitting between them. CDR1 and CDR2 (germline): SGHRS, YFSETQ. Full variable domain (outside the CDR3, taken from reference TRBV5-1 and TRBJ1-2): KAGVTQTPRYLIKTRGQQVTLSCSPISGHRSVSWYQQTPGQGLQFLFEYFSETQRNKGNFPGRFSGRQFSNSRSEMNVSTLELGDSALYLCASSLAGYGYTFGSGTRLTVV.

The chain recombines TRBV28 with TRBJ2-5, with 9 bases matching TRBD1. V lost 6 bases, J lost 4 bases, and 6 bases stayed unmatched. Germline CDR1 and CDR2: MDHEN and SYDVKM. This CDR3 spans 14 amino acids. In nucleotides, the CDR3 is TGTGCCAGCAGAGGGGGACAGGGTGGAGAGACCCAGTACTTC. Its translation is CASRGGQGGETQYF.

The chain couples TRBV4-1 to TRBJ2-3; D possibly corresponds to TRBD2 (6 bases). V lost 1 base and J lost 0, with 14 bases in between. The CDR3 runs 17 residues. Per the germline V gene, CDR1 is MGHRA and CDR2 is YSYEKL. CDR3 in amino acids: CASSQGAGGSSTDTQYF. Here the CDR3 DNA reads TGCGCCAGCAGCCAAGGGGCTGGGGGGTCTAGCACAGATACGCAGTATTTT.

The V call is TRBV7-6, the J call TRBJ2-7; D ambiguous. Germline CDR1 reads SGHVS; CDR2 reads FNYEAQ. V lost 5 bases, J lost 3 bases, and 11 bases lay in between. This CDR3 has 13 residues. In nucleotides, the CDR3 is TGTGCCAGCAGCCTCCGGGTCGACTACGAGCAGTACTTC. Translation gives CASSLRVDYEQYF.

This clone was picked up one time. The V gene is TRBV2, the J gene TRBJ2-2; D is unclear. V dropped 7 bases and J dropped 6 bases, with 9 bases sitting between them. Germline values: CDR1 SNHLY, CDR2 FYNNEI. The CDR3 totals 12 residues. Written as DNA, the CDR3 is TGTGCCAGCAACTCTAACGCCGGGGAGCTGTTTTTT. Protein product: CASNSNAGELFF.

This chain links TRBV5-6 with TRBJ1-4; the match to TRBD1 covers 9 bases. CDR1 and CDR2 from the germline V gene are SGHDT and YYEEEE. Trimming at V came to 3 bases and at J to 7 bases, leaving 13 bases not matched to a gene. The CDR3 totals 17 residues. CDR3 amino acids: CASSSVRTGEFSEKLFF. The CDR3 nucleotides read TGTGCCAGCAGCTCGGTGCGGACAGGGGAATTTTCTGAAAAACTGTTTTTT.

This clone was counted a single time. This rearrangement joins TRBV19 to TRBJ1-5, with 8 bases lining up with TRBD1. CDR3 size: 16 residues. Germline V gene sequence: CDR1 LNHDA, CDR2 SQIVND (reference sequence). Trimming cost V 5 bases and J 5 bases; bases outside gene matches: 11. The CDR3 DNA is TGTGCCAGTAGTGCACTTGACAGGGGAGACGATCAGCCCCAGCATTTT. This encodes CASSALDRGDDQPQHF.

The chain combines TRBV5-4 with TRBJ2-4; 8 nucleotides match TRBD2. This CDR3 has 17 amino acids. Unmatched junction bases numbered 13, after V lost 2 bases and J lost 6 bases. Looked up from germline, CDR1 is SGHNT and CDR2 is YYREEE (reference sequence). CDR3 in DNA: TGTGCCAGCAGCTTTATGACGGGGGGGCGCTGGGGAAACATTCAGTACTTC. Translated: CASSFMTGGRWGNIQYF.

This sequence joins TRBV5-1 and TRBJ1-2, with 8 bases that match TRBD1. The CDR3 extends over 15 amino acids. The V gene end was trimmed by 2 bases and the J gene end by 2 bases; junction bases not matched to a gene: 5. In germline, CDR1 is SGHRS, CDR2 YFSETQ. CDR3 DNA sequence: TGCGCCAGCAGCTTATCCAGGGGGCAGAACTATGGCTACACCTTC. Encoded protein: CASSLSRGQNYGYTF.

This clone was observed a few times. The chain has TRBV24-1 and TRBJ2-1, with 8 positions matching TRBD1. Germline V gives CDR1 KGHDR, CDR2 SFDVKD. Germline trimming cut 3 bases from V and 6 bases from J; bases unmatched to any gene: 0. The CDR3 contains 13 residues. CDR3 sequence reads: CATSDTGGNEQFF. The CDR3 DNA follows: TGTGCCACCAGTGATACAGGGGGCAATGAGCAGTTCTTC.

This chain joins TRBV5-1 and TRBJ2-3; D is possibly TRBD1 (5 bases). This CDR3 comprises 14 residues. Germline CDR1 and CDR2: SGHRS and YFSETQ. Trimming took 4 bases from V and 5 from J, leaving 14 bases between them. The CDR3 DNA follows: TGCGCCAGCAGCAACCGACAGATTGTAGATACGCAGTATTTT. It encodes CASSNRQIVDTQYF.

The chain uses TRBV19 and TRBJ1-4, with a tentative D call TRBD1 (5 bases). Germline CDR1 reads LNHDA; CDR2 reads SQIVND (reference sequence). V was trimmed by 7 bases and J by 3 bases, leaving 12 bases between them. This CDR3 comprises 14 residues. The chain's CDR3 is CASNGGFPNEKLFF. The CDR3 nucleotides read TGTGCCAGTAATGGGGGGTTCCCTAATGAAAAACTGTTTTTT.